Only a few counts were recorded for the clone carrying this T cell receptor (beta chain). The antigen is not known. These data belong to a study of T-cell reconstitution after alpha-beta-depleted transplantation in children. Study findings and constraints: There were reportedly several hundred expanded graft clones from which alpha-beta T cells came about two months after transplant. T-cell numbers and diversity, one year after transplant, stemmed largely from T cells that were newly produced.

Preparation of the TCRbeta library involved a method that used unique molecular identifiers. TCRdb ran MiXCR on the PCR reads and lists one entry per CDR3 protein. This sample has about 980,000 distinct CDR3 sequences, with around 30% found just once. The CDR3 is 14 amino acids. The germline V gene has CDR1 MNHEY and CDR2 SVGAGI. V dropped 4 bases and J dropped 5; count of bases not matched to a gene: 4. The gene calls are TRBV6-5 and TRBJ1-1; TRBD1 matches at 10 bases. The source was PBMCs, mostly from graft donor cells, collected 360 days after TCRalphabeta/CD19-depleted stem cell transplant. The TCR sequence derives from a boy younger than two who had a stem cell transplant for SCID, so the T cells may come from the graft donor. CDR3 in amino acids: CASSLGTGETEAFF. The CDR3 DNA follows: TGTGCCAGCAGTTTAGGGACAGGGGAGACTGAAGCTTTCTTT.